The 32 T cell receptor beta chains in this list originate from one sample, sequenced in a study of PD-1 blockade in classical Hodgkin lymphoma. The repertoire was sequenced with immunoSEQ multiplex PCR; TCRdb's copy has only in-frame clones and lacks some. This table holds tens of thousands of clones, about 92% found once. All patients experienced relapse after autologous stem cell transplantation, and brentuximab vedotin exposure was variable. The sequenced sample was peripheral blood mononuclear cells (PBMCs), obtained at baseline. These receptors were taken from a human donor with classical Hodgkin lymphoma.

J is TRBJ1-1 and V is TRBV11-2; 7 nucleotides match TRBD1. The V and J ends lost 1 base and 5 bases, in that order; junction bases with no gene match: 10. The CDR3 runs 16 residues. Germline lookup yields CDR1 SGHAT and CDR2 FQNNGV. CDR3 sequence (DNA): TGTGCCAGCAGCTTAGTAGGGCAGGGGGTCGCAACTGAAGCTTTCTTT. Translating it yields CASSLVGQGVATEAFF.

The gene calls are TRBV9 and TRBJ2-5; D tentatively fits TRBD1 or TRBD2 (5 bases each). V was cut by 3 bases and J by 7 bases, with 22 bases left in between. CDR3 length equals 16 residues. The germline CDR1 and CDR2 sequences are SGDLS and YYNGEE. The CDR3 spells CASSDGAGTHIGTQYF. CDR3 bases: TGTGCCAGCAGCGACGGAGCCGGGACCCACATTGGGACCCAGTACTTC.

The table lists this clone with a count of one. This chain connects TRBV9 to TRBJ1-2; possible D gene TRBD1, 6 bases. The CDR3 runs to 15 residues. V shed 2 bases and J shed 1 base, with 12 bases lying between them. Germline V gene data show CDR1 as SGDLS and CDR2 as YYNGEE. DNA of the CDR3: TGTGCCAGCAGCGTCACAGGGCACGGTAACTATGGCTACACCTTC. This translates into CASSVTGHGNYGYTF.

The V gene is TRBV19, the J gene TRBJ1-5; TRBD1 aligns across 10 bases. The CDR3 loop spans 15 amino acids. With 5 bases clipped from V and 7 bases from J, the junction kept 8 bases outside the gene matches. The germline V gene has CDR1 LNHDA and CDR2 SQIVND (reference sequence). CDR3 DNA sequence: TGTGCCAGTAGTTCCCAGGGACAGGGGCAGCAGCCCCAGCATTTT. This sequence encodes CASSSQGQGQQPQHF.

This chain uses TRBV27 with TRBJ2-4; D possibly uses TRBD1 or TRBD2 (5 bases each). Germline CDR1 and CDR2: MNHEY and SMNVEV (reference sequence). This CDR3 contains 13 residues. Trimming removed 6 bases from V and 5 bases from J, with 11 bases in between. The CDR3 is CASRPEGQNIQYF. The CDR3 coding sequence is TGTGCCAGCAGGCCCGAGGGACAAAACATTCAGTACTTC.

The chain is built from TRBV7-9 and TRBJ2-7; 7 bases are a match to TRBD1. Unmatched junction bases numbered 10, after V lost 3 bases and J lost 5 bases. The CDR3 is 15 residues long. CDR1 is SEHNR, CDR2 FQNEAQ, per germline (reference sequence). CDR3 residues: CASSFVGQNFNEQYF. The CDR3, as DNA: TGTGCCAGCAGCTTCGTGGGACAGAACTTCAACGAGCAGTACTTC.

This chain connects TRBV28 to TRBJ1-4; no reliable D call. Germline V gene sequence: CDR1 MDHEN, CDR2 SYDVKM. V gave up 3 bases and J gave up 13 bases, with 9 bases separating them. The CDR3 runs to 11 residues. CDR3 DNA sequence: TGTGCCAGCAGTTTTTACGGGGTACTGTTTTTT. As protein: CASSFYGVLFF.

The chain carries TRBV19 and TRBJ1-1; D gene uncertain. Germline assignment: CDR1 LNHDA and CDR2 SQIVND (reference sequence). This CDR3 comprises 13 residues. V was pared by 5 bases and J by 0 bases, with 7 bases between. The chain's CDR3 is CASSLTVNTEAFF. As DNA, the CDR3 is TGTGCCAGTAGTCTGACGGTGAACACTGAAGCTTTCTTT.

V and J are TRBV12-5 and TRBJ1-6; D might be TRBD1 (6 bases). CDR3 length: 18 residues. Germline-derived CDR1 and CDR2 are LGHNT and FRNRAP. V was shortened by 3 bases and J by 1 base, with 16 bases between the two germline ends. CDR3 DNA: TGTGCTAGTGGTTTTTTAACGGGGGCTGGGTCCTATAATTCACCCCTCCACTTT. Translation: CASGFLTGAGSYNSPLHF.

This chain connects TRBV6-5 to TRBJ2-7, with a weak D call TRBD1 (9 bases). The CDR3 spans 15 residues. Deletions cut 7 bases from V and 4 bases from J, with 20 bases between. CDR1 MNHEY and CDR2 SVGAGI come from the germline V gene. Here the CDR3 reads CASTPVAGQGYEQYF. The CDR3 region has the DNA TGTGCCAGCACCCCCGTAGCGGGACAGGGTTACGAGCAGTACTTC.

The chain employs TRBV14 and TRBJ2-1; the match to TRBD2 covers 9 bases. The CDR3 contains 19 residues. Germline CDR1 and CDR2: SGHDN and FVKESK. Unmatched junction bases numbered 10, after V lost 1 base and J lost 0 bases. The CDR3 here is CASSQVPGLAHSSYNEQFF. The CDR3 DNA reads TGTGCCAGCAGCCAAGTCCCGGGACTAGCCCATAGCTCCTACAATGAGCAGTTCTTC.

The rearrangement joins TRBV7-9 to TRBJ1-1, with D uncertain. Trimming took 1 base from V and 1 from J, leaving 7 bases between them. From germline, CDR1 is SEHNR and CDR2 FQNEAQ (reference sequence). There are 14 residues in the CDR3. The CDR3 reads CASSLGRTNTEAFF. The CDR3 DNA is TGTGCCAGCAGCTTAGGGCGCACGAACACTGAAGCTTTCTTT.

This clone has just a few counts. This chain links TRBV18 with TRBJ2-7; 8 bases are shared with TRBD1. The germline CDR1 and CDR2 sequences are KGHSH and LQKENI. The CDR3 loop spans 15 amino acids. Trimming cost V 3 bases and J 6 bases; bases outside gene matches: 10. This chain's CDR3 is CASSPPGDRLSEQYF. The DNA for the CDR3 is TGTGCCAGCTCACCCCCGGGGGACAGGCTCTCCGAGCAGTACTTC.

The chain joins TRBV9 to TRBJ1-6; no clear D gene. The CDR3 contains 13 residues. Deletions cut 6 bases from V and 3 bases from J, with 7 bases between. In germline, CDR1 is SGDLS, CDR2 YYNGEE. The CDR3 region has the DNA TGTGCCAGCACGGGAGGCTATAATTCACCCCTCCACTTT. Its translation is CASTGGYNSPLHF.

The chain uses TRBV29-1 and TRBJ2-7, with 12 bases lining up with TRBD2. The CDR3 sequence is 14 residues long. Per germline, CDR1 SQVTM and CDR2 ANQGSEA. J gave up 5 bases and V 4 bases, and 6 bases lay outside the gene matches. This CDR3 reads CSVAPTSGGHEQYF. The CDR3 bases are TGCAGCGTTGCTCCGACTAGCGGGGGCCACGAGCAGTACTTC.

The J gene is TRBJ2-5, the V gene TRBV6-5, with D possibly matching TRBD2 (5 bases). This CDR3 is built from 14 residues. CDR1 and CDR2 from the germline V gene are MNHEY and SVGAGI. V lost 6 bases and J lost 7, with 18 bases in between. The CDR3 sequence is CASSPWSPEVTQYF. The DNA for the CDR3 is TGTGCCAGCAGCCCCTGGTCTCCGGAGGTGACCCAGTACTTC.

The chain recombines TRBV7-9 with TRBJ2-7; no firm D call. The germline gives CDR1 SEHNR, CDR2 FQNEAQ (reference sequence). Trimming removed 2 bases from V and 0 bases from J, with 8 bases in between. The CDR3 is 14 residues long. DNA for the CDR3: TGTGCCAGCAGCTTATCGACGGTCTCCTACGAGCAGTACTTC. It encodes CASSLSTVSYEQYF.

The chain uses TRBV7-6 and TRBJ2-3; D possibly corresponds to TRBD1 (6 bases). Trimming shortened V by 6 bases and J by 4 bases, and 17 bases separated the two germline ends. The CDR3 spans 15 residues. From germline, CDR1 is SGHVS and CDR2 FNYEAQ. The CDR3 bases are TGTGCCAGCAGGTTAAATATGGGGGCTGCAGATACGCAGTATTTT. Residues: CASRLNMGAADTQYF.

The chain employs TRBV7-3 and TRBJ2-7; 9 bases are a match to TRBD1. Germline V gives CDR1 SGHTA, CDR2 FQGTGA. J was trimmed by 3 bases and V by 0 bases; bases with no gene match: 3. The CDR3 spans 15 residues. This CDR3 is CASSLTGTGHYEQYF. CDR3 in DNA: TGTGCCAGCAGCTTAACCGGGACAGGGCACTACGAGCAGTACTTC.

The gene calls are TRBV19 and TRBJ2-3; D not certain. This CDR3 is built from 14 residues. Trimming stripped 6 bases from V and 1 base from J, with 11 bases between. Per the germline V gene, CDR1 is LNHDA and CDR2 is SQIVND (reference sequence). CDR3: CASSLNQGTDTQYF. The CDR3 DNA is TGTGCCAGTAGCCTGAATCAGGGCACAGATACGCAGTATTTT.

The chain is built from TRBV6-1 and TRBJ1-2; TRBD1 matches at 7 bases. Per germline, CDR1 MNHNS and CDR2 SASEGT. V trimming: 4 bases; J trimming: 5 bases; junction bases outside the gene matches: 7. The CDR3 contains 14 residues. In DNA form, the CDR3 reads TGTGCCAGCAGTGCGCAGGGGGTAGGATATGGCTACACCTTC. Its protein is CASSAQGVGYGYTF.

Relative to its sample, this clone is medium-sized. V is TRBV4-2 and J is TRBJ2-2; 10 bases line up with TRBD2. CDR3 length: 18 amino acids. The V gene end was trimmed by 0 bases and the J gene end by 6 bases; junction bases not matched to a gene: 10. Germline CDR1 LGHNA, CDR2 YNFKEQ. The CDR3 loop reads CASSQDGPGLAIAGELFF. The DNA for the CDR3 is TGTGCCAGCAGCCAAGATGGTCCGGGACTAGCGATCGCCGGGGAGCTGTTTTTT.

The J gene is TRBJ1-1, the V gene TRBV6-6; 8 bases line up with TRBD1. The CDR3 is made up of 13 amino acids. The V segment lost 2 bases and the J segment 6 bases; nucleotides outside the gene matches: 2. CDR1 is MNHNY, CDR2 SVGAGI, per germline (reference sequence). The CDR3 sequence is CASSYDRGPEAFF. Written as DNA, the CDR3 is TGTGCCAGCAGTTACGACAGGGGCCCTGAAGCTTTCTTT.

The V gene is TRBV11-3, the J gene TRBJ2-3, with 7 bases lining up with TRBD1. The CDR3 sequence is 16 residues long. The V gene end was trimmed by 5 bases and the J gene end by 2 bases; junction bases not matched to a gene: 10. Per the germline V gene, CDR1 is SGHNT and CDR2 is YENEEA. The CDR3 coding sequence is TGTGCCAGCAGCACCCGACAGGGTCCTGACACAGATACGCAGTATTTT. Protein product: CASSTRQGPDTDTQYF.

This chain uses TRBV10-1 with TRBJ1-4; 9 nucleotides match TRBD1. V was clipped by 6 bases and J by 8 bases; unmatched bases: 10. CDR1 and CDR2 from the germline V gene are WNHNN and SYGVQD (reference sequence). The CDR3 consists of 15 residues. CDR3 protein: CASRVTGGLWEKLFF. The CDR3 nucleotides read TGCGCCAGCAGGGTAACAGGGGGCCTGTGGGAAAAACTGTTTTTT.

The V call is TRBV7-6, the J call TRBJ2-7; TRBD2 matches at 8 bases. Germline CDR1 and CDR2: SGHVS and FNYEAQ. The CDR3 runs to 15 residues. The junction had 8 bases not matched to a gene; V was cut back by 4 bases and J by 3 bases. CDR3: CASSSEAGVRYEQYF. For the CDR3, the DNA is TGTGCCAGCAGCTCCGAAGCGGGAGTCCGCTACGAGCAGTACTTC.

The rearrangement joins TRBV2 to TRBJ2-7, with D tentatively TRBD1 or TRBD2 (5 bases each). This CDR3 spans 15 amino acids. V dropped 7 bases and J dropped 2 bases, with 18 bases sitting between them. Germline V gene lookup returns CDR1 SNHLY and CDR2 FYNNEI. The CDR3 bases are TGTGCCAGCATCGGATCCGGGACGCCTACCTACGAGCAGTACTTC. Protein sequence: CASIGSGTPTYEQYF.

The chain recombines TRBV9 with TRBJ2-7; D gene uncertain. The CDR3 is 16 residues long. The V end lost 0 bases, the J end lost 0 bases, and 13 bases lay between the germline ends. The germline V gene has CDR1 SGDLS and CDR2 YYNGEE. The CDR3 loop is CASSVATAPDSYEQYF. CDR3 DNA: TGTGCCAGCAGCGTAGCTACGGCGCCTGACTCCTACGAGCAGTACTTC.

The genes are TRBV9 and TRBJ1-3; weak D call: TRBD1 (5 bases). There are 17 residues in the CDR3. Germline loops: CDR1 SGDLS, CDR2 YYNGEE. V was trimmed by 4 bases and J by 4 bases, leaving 21 bases between them. CDR3 DNA sequence: TGTGCCAGCAGCCCATTCGGTCGGGGCGCGCAAGGAAACACCATATATTTT. Residues: CASSPFGRGAQGNTIYF.

The chain employs TRBV6-5 and TRBJ1-4; D not resolved. CDR1 is MNHEY, CDR2 SVGAGI, per germline. CDR3 length equals 13 residues. V was pared by 2 bases and J by 5 bases, with 6 bases between. CDR3: CASSYNRNEKLFF. DNA for the CDR3: TGTGCCAGCAGTTACAATAGAAATGAAAAACTGTTTTTT.

The J gene is TRBJ1-4, the V gene TRBV30, with D unresolved. CDR1 and CDR2 from the germline V gene are GTSNPN and SVGIG (reference sequence). Deletions cut 4 bases from V and 4 bases from J, with 19 bases between. CDR3 length: 16 residues. The CDR3 coding sequence is TGTGCCTGGACCTTGGAGGAGGAACTAATTAATGAAAAACTGTTTTTT. The encoded protein is CAWTLEEELINEKLFF.

The rearrangement links TRBV7-2 to TRBJ2-2; 9 positions match TRBD1. The germline gives CDR1 SGHTA, CDR2 FQGNSA. V lost 1 base and J lost 4; bases outside the gene matches: 4. CDR3 length equals 16 residues. The CDR3 region has the DNA TGTGCCAGCAGCTTAGAGACAGGGGGTTTCACCGGGGAGCTGTTTTTT. As protein: CASSLETGGFTGELFF.